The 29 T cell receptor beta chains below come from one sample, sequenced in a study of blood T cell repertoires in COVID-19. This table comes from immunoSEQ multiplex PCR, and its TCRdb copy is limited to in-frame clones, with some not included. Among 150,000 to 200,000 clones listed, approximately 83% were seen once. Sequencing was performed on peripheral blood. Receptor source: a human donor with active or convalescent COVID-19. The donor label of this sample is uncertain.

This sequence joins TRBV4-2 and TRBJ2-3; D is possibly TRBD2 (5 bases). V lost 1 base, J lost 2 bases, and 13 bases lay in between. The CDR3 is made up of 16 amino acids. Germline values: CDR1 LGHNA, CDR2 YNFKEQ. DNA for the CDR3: TGTGCCAGCAGCCAAGCCAGGACTCGGGACACAGATACGCAGTATTTT. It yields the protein CASSQARTRDTDTQYF.

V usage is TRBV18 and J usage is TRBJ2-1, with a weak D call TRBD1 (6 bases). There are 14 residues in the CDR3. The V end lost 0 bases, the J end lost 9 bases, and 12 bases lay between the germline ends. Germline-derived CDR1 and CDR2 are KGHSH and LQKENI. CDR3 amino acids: CASSPPMGAGEQFF. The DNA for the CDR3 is TGTGCCAGCTCACCACCGATGGGGGCCGGTGAGCAGTTCTTC. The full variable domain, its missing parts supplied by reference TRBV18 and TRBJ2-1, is NAGVMQNPRHLVRRRGQEARLRCSPMKGHSHVYWYRQLPEEGLKFMVYLQKENIIDESGMPKERFSAEFPKEGPSILRIQQVVRGDSAAYFCASSPPMGAGEQFFGPGTRLTVL.

The CDR3 DNA reads as TGTGCCCTTAAGGACAGCCCCAATCAGCCCCAGCATTTT. Translated, it gives CALKDSPNQPQHF. This chain links TRBV6-4 with TRBJ1-5; TRBD1 might be the D (6 bases). The CDR3 runs to 13 residues. Germline CDR1 and CDR2: MRHNA and SNTAGT. Trimming cost V 11 bases and J 3 bases, with 14 bases left between them.

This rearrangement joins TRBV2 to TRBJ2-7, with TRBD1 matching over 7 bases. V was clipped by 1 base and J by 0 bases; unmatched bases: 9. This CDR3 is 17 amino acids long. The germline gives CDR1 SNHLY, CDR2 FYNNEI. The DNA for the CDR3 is TGTGCCAGCAGTGAAGGTGACGGACAGGCGTACTCCTACGAGCAGTACTTC. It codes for CASSEGDGQAYSYEQYF.

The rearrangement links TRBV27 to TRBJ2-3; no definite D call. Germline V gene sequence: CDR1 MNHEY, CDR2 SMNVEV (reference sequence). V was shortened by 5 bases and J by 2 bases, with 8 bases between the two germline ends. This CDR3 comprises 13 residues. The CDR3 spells CASSRATTDTQYF. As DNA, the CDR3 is TGTGCCAGCAGTCGCGCTACCACAGATACGCAGTATTTT.

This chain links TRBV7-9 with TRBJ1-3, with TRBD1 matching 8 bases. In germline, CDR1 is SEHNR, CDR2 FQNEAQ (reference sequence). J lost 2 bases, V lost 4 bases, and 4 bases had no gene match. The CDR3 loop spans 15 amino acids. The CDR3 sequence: CASSSDRGAGNTIYF. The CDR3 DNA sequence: TGTGCCAGCAGCTCCGACAGGGGCGCTGGAAACACCATATATTTT.

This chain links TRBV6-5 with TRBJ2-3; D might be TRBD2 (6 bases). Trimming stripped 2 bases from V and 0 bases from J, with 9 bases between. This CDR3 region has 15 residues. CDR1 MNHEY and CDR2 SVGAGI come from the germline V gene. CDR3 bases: TGTGCCAGCAGTTACGTAGCGGCTAGCACAGATACGCAGTATTTT. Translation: CASSYVAASTDTQYF.

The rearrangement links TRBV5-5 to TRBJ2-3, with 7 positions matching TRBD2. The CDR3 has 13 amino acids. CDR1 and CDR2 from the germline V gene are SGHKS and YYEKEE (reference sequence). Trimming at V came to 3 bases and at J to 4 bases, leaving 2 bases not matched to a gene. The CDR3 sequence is CASSYGLADTQYF. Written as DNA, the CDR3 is TGTGCCAGCAGCTACGGACTAGCAGATACGCAGTATTTT.

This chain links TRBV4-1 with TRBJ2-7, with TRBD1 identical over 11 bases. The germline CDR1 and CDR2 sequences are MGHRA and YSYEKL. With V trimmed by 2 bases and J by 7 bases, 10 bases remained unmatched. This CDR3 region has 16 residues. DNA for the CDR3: TGCGCCAGCAGCCAAATCCGCGGACAGGGGGCCGGGGAGCAGTACTTC. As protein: CASSQIRGQGAGEQYF.

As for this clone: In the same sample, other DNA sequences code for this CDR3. CDR3 DNA sequence: TGTGCCAGCAGTTCAGGGACAAGCACAGATACGCAGTATTTT. This codes for CASSSGTSTDTQYF. This chain uses TRBV5-4 with TRBJ2-3, with D perhaps TRBD1 (6 bases). V gave up 5 bases and J gave up 0 bases, with 10 bases separating them. The CDR3 loop spans 14 amino acids. Germline V gene lookup returns CDR1 SGHNT and CDR2 YYREEE (reference sequence).

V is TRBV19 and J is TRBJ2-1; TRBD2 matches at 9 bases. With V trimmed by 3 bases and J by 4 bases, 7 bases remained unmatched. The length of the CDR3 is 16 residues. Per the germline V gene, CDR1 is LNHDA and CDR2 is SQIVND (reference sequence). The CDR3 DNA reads TGTGCCAGTAGTATGGGAGCGGGAGGCACATACAATGAGCAGTTCTTC. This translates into CASSMGAGGTYNEQFF.

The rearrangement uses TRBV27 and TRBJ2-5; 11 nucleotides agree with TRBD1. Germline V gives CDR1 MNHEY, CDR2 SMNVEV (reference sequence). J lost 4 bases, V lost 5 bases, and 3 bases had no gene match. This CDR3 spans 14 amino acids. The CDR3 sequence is CASSPGTGGETQYF. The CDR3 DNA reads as TGTGCCAGCAGTCCAGGGACAGGGGGAGAGACCCAGTACTTC.

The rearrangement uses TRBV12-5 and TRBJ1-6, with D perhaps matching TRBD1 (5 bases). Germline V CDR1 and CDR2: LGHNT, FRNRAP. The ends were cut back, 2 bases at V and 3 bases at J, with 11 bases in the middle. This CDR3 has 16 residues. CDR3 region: CASGLPTGNYNSPLHF. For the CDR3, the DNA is TGTGCTAGTGGTTTGCCCACAGGCAACTATAATTCACCCCTCCACTTT.

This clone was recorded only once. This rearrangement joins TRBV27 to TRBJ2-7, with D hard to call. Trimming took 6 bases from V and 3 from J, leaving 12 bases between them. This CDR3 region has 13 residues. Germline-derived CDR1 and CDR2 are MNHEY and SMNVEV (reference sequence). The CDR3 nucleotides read TGTGCCAGCAGCTTAGGAGCTGGCTACGAGCAGTACTTC. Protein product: CASSLGAGYEQYF.

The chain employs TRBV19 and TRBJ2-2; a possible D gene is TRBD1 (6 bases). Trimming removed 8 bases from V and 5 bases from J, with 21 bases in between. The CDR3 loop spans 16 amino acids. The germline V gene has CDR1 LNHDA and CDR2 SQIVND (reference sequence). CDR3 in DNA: TGTGCCAGTGGAAAGGACAGATCTATTGGGACCGGGGAGCTGTTTTTT. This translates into CASGKDRSIGTGELFF.

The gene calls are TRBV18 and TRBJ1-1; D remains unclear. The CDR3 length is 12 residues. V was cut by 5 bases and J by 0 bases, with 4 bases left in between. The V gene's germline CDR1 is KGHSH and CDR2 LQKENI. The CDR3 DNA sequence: TGTGCCAGCTCATATGTGAACACTGAAGCTTTCTTT. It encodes CASSYVNTEAFF.

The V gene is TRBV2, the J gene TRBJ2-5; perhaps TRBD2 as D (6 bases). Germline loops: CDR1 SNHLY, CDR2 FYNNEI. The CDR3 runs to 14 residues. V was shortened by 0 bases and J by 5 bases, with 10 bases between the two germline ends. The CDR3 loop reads CASSEAAGRETQYF. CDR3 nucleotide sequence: TGTGCCAGCAGTGAAGCGGCGGGAAGGGAGACCCAGTACTTC.

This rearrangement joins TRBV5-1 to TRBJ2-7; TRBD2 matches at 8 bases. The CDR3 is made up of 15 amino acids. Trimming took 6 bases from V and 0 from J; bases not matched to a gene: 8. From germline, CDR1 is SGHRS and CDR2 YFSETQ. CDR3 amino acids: CASTVGAGGSYEQYF. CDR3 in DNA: TGCGCCAGCACGGTGGGTGCGGGGGGCTCCTACGAGCAGTACTTC.

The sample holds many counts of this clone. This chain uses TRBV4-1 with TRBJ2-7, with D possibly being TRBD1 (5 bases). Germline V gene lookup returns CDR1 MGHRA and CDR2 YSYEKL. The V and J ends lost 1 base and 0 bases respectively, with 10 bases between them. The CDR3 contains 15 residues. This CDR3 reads CASSQGGSSSYEQYF. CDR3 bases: TGCGCCAGCAGCCAAGGGGGCTCCAGCTCCTACGAGCAGTACTTC.

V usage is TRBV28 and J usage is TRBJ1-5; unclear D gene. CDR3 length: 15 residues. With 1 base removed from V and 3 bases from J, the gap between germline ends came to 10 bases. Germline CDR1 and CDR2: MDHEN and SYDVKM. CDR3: CASSLSGQANQPQHF. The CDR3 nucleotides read TGTGCCAGCAGTTTATCAGGTCAAGCCAATCAGCCCCAGCATTTT.

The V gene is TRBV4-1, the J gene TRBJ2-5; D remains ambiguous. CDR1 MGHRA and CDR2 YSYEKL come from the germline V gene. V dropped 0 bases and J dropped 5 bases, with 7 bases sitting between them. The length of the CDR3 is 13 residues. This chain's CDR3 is CASSQDPLETQYF. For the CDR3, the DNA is TGCGCCAGCAGCCAAGACCCACTCGAGACCCAGTACTTC.

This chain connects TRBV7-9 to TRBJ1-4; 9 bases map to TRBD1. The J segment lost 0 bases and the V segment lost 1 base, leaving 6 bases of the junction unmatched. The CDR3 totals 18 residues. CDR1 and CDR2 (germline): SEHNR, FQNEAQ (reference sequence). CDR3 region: CASSLEGQGGATNEKLFF. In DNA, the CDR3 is TGTGCCAGCAGCTTAGAGGGACAGGGTGGCGCAACTAATGAAAAACTGTTTTTT.

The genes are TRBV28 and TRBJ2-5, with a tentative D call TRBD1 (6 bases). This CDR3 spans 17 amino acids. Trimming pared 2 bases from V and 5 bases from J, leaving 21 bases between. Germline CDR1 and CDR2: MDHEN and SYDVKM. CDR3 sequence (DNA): TGTGCCAGCAGTTTACTTTTCGCCTTGGGGGCGAGTGAGACCCAGTACTTC. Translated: CASSLLFALGASETQYF.

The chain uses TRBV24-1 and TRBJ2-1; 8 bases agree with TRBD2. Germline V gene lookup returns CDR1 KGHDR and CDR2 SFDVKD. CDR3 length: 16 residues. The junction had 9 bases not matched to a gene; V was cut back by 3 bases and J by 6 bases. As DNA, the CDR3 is TGTGCCACCAGTGATGCGGGAGGCGGAGGGGGCAATGAGCAGTTCTTC. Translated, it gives CATSDAGGGGGNEQFF.

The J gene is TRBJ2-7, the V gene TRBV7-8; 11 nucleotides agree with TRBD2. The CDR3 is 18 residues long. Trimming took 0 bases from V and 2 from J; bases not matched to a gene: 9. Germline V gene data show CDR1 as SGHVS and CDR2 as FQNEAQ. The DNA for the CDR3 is TGTGCCAGCAGCTTAGCATTAGCGGGAGGGCCGGCCCCCTACGAGCAGTACTTC. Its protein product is CASSLALAGGPAPYEQYF.

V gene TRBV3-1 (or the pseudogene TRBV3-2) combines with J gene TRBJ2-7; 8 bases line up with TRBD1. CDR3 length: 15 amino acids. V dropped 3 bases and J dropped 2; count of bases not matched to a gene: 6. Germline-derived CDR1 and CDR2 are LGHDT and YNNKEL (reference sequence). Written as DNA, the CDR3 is TGTGCCAGCAGCCAGAGTCCAGGGGGCCCCTACGAGCAGTACTTC. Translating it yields CASSQSPGGPYEQYF.

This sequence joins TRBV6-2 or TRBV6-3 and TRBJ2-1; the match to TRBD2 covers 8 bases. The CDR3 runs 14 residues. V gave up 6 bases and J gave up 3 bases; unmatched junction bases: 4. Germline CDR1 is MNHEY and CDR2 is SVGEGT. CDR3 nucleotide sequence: TGTGCCAGCAGCCAGCGGGGGCACTACAATGAGCAGTTCTTC. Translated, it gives CASSQRGHYNEQFF.

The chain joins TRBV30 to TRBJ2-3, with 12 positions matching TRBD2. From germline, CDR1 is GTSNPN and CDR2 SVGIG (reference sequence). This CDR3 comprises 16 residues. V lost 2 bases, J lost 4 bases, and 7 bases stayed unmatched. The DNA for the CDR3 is TGTGCCTGGAGTATTCTTTCTAGCGGGGGGGCAGATACGCAGTATTTT. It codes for CAWSILSSGGADTQYF.

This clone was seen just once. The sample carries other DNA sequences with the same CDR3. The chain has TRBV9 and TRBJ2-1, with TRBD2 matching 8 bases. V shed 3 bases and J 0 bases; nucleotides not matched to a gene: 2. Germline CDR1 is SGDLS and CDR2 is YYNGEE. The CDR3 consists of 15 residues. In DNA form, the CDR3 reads TGTGCCAGCAGCGCCAGCGGGAGCTCCTACAATGAGCAGTTCTTC. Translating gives CASSASGSSYNEQFF.